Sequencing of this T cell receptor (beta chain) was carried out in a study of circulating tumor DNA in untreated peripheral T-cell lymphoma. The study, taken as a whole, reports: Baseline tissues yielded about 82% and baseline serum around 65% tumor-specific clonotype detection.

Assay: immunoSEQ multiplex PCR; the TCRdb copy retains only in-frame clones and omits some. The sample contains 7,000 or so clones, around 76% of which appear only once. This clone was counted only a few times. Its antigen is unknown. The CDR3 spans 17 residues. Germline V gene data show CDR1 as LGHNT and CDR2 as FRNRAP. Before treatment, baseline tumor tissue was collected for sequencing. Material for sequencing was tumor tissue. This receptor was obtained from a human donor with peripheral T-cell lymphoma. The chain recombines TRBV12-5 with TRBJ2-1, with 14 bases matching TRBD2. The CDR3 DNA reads TGTGCCAGCACTCAACGGAGACTAGCGGGAGGGTTGAATGAGCAGTTCTTC. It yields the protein CASTQRRLAGGLNEQFF.